Reported below is one T cell receptor beta chain. For TCR beta, cDNA was produced by 5'RACE template switching with UMIs. After re-calling the 5' RACE reads, TCRdb lists one entry per CDR3 protein, DNA absent. The ten top clones account for around 10%, within a sample of approximately 420,000 distinct CDR3 sequences. The CDR3 covers 14 residues. This entry belongs to a study of T cells expressing NK-cell markers. Study-wide background: Beta-chain profiling covered CD3+CD56+NKG2C+, CD3+CD56+NKG2C- and CD3+CD56-NKG2C+ sorted subsets.

The chain uses TRBV12-3 or TRBV12-4 and TRBJ2-1. Sequencing was done on a sample of blood T cells: a sorted CD56 or NKG2C T cell subset, CD4+ or CD8+ T cells, or bulk PBMC T cells (not recorded which). This sequence was found in a woman in her 50s in good health. This CDR3 is CASSLGYLGNEQFF.